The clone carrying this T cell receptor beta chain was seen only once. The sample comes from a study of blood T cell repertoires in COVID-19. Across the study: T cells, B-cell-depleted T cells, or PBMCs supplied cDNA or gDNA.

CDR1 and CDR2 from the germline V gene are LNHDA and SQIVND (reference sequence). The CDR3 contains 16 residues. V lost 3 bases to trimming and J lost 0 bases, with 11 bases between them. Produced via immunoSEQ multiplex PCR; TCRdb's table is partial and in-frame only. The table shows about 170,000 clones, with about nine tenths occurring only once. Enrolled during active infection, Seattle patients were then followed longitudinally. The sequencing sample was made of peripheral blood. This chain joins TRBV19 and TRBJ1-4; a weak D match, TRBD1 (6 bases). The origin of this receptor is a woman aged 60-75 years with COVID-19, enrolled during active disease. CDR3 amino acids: CASSMGGLATNEKLFF. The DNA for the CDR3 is TGTGCCAGTAGTATGGGGGGGCTCGCAACTAATGAAAAACTGTTTTTT.